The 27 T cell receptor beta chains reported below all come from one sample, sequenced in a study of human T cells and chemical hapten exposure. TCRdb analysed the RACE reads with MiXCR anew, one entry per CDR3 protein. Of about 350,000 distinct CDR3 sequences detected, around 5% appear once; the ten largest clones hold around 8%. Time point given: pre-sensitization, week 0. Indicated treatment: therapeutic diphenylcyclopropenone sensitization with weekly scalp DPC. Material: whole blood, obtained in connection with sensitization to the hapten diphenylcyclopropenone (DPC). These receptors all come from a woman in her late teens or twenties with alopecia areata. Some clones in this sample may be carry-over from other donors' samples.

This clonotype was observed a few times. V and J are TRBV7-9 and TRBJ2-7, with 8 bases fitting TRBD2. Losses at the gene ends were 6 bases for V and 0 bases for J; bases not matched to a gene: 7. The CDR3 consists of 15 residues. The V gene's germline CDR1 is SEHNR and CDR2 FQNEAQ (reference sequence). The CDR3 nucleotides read TGTGCCAGCAGTTCATTCGGGGGGGGCTCCTACGAGCAGTACTTC. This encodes CASSSFGGGSYEQYF.

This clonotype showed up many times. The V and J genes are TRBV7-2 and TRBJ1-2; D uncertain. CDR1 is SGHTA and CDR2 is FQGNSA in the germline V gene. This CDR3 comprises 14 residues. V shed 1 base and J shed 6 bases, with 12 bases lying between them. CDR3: CASSLDPVMDGYTF. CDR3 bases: TGTGCCAGCAGCTTAGACCCCGTAATGGATGGCTACACCTTC. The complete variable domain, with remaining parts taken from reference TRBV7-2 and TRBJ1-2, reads GAGVSQSPSNKVTEKGKDVELRCDPISGHTALYWYRQSLGQGLEFLIYFQGNSAPDKSGLPSDRFSAERTGGSVSTLTIQRTQQEDSAVYLCASSLDPVMDGYTFGSGTRLTVV.

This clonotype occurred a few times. In DNA, the CDR3 is TGTGCCAGCACAGGGGACCCAACCTATAATTCACCCCTCCACTTT. Protein product: CASTGDPTYNSPLHF. The chain links TRBV27 to TRBJ1-6, with D possibly TRBD1 on 6 matching bases. CDR3 length: 15 residues. The germline gives CDR1 MNHEY, CDR2 SMNVEV (reference sequence). V was trimmed by 7 bases and J by 2 bases, leaving 12 bases between them.

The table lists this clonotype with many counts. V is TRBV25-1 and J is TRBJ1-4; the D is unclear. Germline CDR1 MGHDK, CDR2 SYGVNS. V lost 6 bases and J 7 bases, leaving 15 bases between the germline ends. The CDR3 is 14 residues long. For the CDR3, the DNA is TGTGCCAGCAGCCCCCCCGGACCCGCTGAAAAACTGTTTTTT. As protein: CASSPPGPAEKLFF. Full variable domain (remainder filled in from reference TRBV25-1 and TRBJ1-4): EADIYQTPRYLVIGTGKKITLECSQTMGHDKMYWYQQDPGMELHLIHYSYGVNSTEKGDLSSESTVSRIRTEHFPLTLESARPSHTSQYLCASSPPGPAEKLFFGSGTQLSVL.

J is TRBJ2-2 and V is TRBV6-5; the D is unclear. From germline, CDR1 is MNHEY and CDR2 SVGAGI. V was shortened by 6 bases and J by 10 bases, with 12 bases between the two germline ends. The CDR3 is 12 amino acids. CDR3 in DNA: TGTGCCAGCAGCCGGTCCCACCAGGAGCTGTTTTTT. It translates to CASSRSHQELFF.

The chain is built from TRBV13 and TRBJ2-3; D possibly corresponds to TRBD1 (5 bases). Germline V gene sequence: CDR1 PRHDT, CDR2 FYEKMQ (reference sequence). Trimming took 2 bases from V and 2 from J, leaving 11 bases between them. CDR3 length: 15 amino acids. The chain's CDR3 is CASSLSRQTTDTQYF. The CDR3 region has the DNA TGTGCCAGCAGCTTAAGCCGACAGACCACAGATACGCAGTATTTT.

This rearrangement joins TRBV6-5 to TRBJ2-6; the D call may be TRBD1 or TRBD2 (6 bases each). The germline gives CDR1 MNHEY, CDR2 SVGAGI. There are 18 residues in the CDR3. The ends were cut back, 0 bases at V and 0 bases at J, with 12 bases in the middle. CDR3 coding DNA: TGTGCCAGCAGTTACTCGAGACAGGACTACTCTGGGGCCAACGTCCTGACTTTC. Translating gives CASSYSRQDYSGANVLTF.

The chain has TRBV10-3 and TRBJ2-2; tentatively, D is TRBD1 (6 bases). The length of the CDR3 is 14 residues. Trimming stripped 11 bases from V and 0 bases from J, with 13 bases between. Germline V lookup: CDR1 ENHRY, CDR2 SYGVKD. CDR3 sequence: CALRGTANTGELFF. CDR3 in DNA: TGTGCCCTAAGGGGGACCGCGAACACCGGGGAGCTGTTTTTT.

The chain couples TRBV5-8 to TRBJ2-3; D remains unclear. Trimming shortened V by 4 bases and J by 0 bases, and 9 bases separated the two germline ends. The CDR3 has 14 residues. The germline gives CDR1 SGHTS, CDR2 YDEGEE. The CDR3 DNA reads TGTGCCAGCAGCCCCCTCGTCAGCACAGATACGCAGTATTTT. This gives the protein CASSPLVSTDTQYF.

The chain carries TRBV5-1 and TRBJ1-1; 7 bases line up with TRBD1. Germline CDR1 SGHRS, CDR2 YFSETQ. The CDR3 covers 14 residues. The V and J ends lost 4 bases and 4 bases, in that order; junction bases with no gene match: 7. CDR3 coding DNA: TGCGCCAGCAGCCCATCAGGGGGTAGCACTGAAGCTTTCTTT. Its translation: CASSPSGGSTEAFF.

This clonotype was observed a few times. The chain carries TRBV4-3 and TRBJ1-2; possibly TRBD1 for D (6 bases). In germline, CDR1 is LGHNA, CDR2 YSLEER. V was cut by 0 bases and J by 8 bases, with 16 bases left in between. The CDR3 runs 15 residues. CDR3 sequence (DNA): TGCGCCAGCAGCCAAGAGGGTATGCGGACAGTAGGCTACACCTTC. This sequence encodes CASSQEGMRTVGYTF.

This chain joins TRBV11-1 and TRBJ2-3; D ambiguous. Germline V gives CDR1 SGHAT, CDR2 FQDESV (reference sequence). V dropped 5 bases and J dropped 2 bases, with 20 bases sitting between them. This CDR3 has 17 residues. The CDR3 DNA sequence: TGTGCCAGCAGCCCCCACGACTTTAAGCTGAACACAGATACGCAGTATTTT. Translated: CASSPHDFKLNTDTQYF.

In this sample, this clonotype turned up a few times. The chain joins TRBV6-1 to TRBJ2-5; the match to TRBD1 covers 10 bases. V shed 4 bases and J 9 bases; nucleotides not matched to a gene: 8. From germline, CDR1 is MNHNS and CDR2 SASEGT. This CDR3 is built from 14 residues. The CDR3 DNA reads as TGTGCCAGCAGTGTTGCAAGGACAGGGGGTGCCCAGTACTTC. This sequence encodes CASSVARTGGAQYF.

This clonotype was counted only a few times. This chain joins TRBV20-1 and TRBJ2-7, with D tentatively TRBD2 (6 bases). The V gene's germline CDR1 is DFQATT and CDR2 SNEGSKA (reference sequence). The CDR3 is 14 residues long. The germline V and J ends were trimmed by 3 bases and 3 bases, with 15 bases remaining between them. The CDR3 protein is CSARFGGVSYEQYF. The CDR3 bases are TGCAGTGCTAGGTTCGGCGGGGTCAGCTACGAGCAGTACTTC.

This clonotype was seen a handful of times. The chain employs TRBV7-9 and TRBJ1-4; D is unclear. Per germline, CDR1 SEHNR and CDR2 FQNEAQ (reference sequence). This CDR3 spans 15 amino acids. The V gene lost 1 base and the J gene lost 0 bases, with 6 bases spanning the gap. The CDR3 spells CASSLGRTTNEKLFF. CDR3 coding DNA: TGTGCCAGCAGCTTAGGACGGACAACTAATGAAAAACTGTTTTTT.

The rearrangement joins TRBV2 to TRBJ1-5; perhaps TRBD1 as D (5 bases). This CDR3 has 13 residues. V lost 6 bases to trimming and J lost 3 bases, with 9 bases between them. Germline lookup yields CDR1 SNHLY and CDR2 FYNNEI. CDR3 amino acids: CASSDSINQPQHF. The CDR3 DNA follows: TGTGCCAGCAGCGACAGCATCAATCAGCCCCAGCATTTT.

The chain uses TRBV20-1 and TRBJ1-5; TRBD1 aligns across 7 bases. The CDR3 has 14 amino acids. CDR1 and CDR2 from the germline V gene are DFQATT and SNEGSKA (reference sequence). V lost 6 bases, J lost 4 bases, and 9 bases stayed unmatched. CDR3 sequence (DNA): TGCAGTGCGTCGACCGGGACAGCAAATCAGCCCCAGCATTTT. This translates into CSASTGTANQPQHF.

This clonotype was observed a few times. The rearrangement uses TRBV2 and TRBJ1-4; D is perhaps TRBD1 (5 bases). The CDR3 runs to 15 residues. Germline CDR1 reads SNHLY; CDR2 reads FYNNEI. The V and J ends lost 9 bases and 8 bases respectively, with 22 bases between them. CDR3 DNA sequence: TGTGCCAGTTCCGAAGGGACCGGATCAGGGGAAAAACTGTTTTTT. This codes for CASSEGTGSGEKLFF.

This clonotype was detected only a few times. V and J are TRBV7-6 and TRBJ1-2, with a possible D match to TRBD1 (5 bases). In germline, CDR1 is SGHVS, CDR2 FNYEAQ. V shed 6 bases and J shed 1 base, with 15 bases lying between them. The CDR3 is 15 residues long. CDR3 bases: TGTGCCAGCAGTTCCGGACGGGGGGATAACTATGGCTACACCTTC. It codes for CASSSGRGDNYGYTF.

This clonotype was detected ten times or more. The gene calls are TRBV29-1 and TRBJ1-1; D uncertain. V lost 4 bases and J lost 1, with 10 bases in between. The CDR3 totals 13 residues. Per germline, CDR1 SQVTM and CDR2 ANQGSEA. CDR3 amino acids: CSVVRGPNTEAFF. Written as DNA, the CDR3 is TGCAGCGTTGTTCGGGGTCCGAACACTGAAGCTTTCTTT.

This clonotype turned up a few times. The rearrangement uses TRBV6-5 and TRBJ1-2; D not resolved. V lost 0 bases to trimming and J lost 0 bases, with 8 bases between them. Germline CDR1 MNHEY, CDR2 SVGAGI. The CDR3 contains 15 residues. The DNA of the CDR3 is TGTGCCAGCAGTTACTCGAACTGGGCTAACTATGGCTACACCTTC. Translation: CASSYSNWANYGYTF.

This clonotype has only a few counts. The CDR3 DNA is TGCGCCAGCAGCATCGGACTAGGCGGAGTAGAGACCCAGTACTTC. Translated: CASSIGLGGVETQYF. The chain couples TRBV5-1 to TRBJ2-5; 7 bases fit TRBD2. CDR1 is SGHRS, CDR2 YFSETQ, per germline. Germline trimming cut 4 bases from V and 4 bases from J; bases unmatched to any gene: 10. This CDR3 spans 15 amino acids. Based on the CDR3 plus reference TRBV5-1 and TRBJ2-5, the full variable domain is KAGVTQTPRYLIKTRGQQVTLSCSPISGHRSVSWYQQTPGQGLQFLFEYFSETQRNKGNFPGRFSGRQFSNSRSEMNVSTLELGDSALYLCASSIGLGGVETQYFGPGTRLLVL.

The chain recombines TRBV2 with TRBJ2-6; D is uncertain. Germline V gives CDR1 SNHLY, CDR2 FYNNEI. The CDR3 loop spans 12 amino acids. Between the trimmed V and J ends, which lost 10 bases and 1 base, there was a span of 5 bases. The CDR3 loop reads CATISGANVLTF. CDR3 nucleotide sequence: TGTGCCACCATATCTGGGGCCAACGTCCTGACTTTC.

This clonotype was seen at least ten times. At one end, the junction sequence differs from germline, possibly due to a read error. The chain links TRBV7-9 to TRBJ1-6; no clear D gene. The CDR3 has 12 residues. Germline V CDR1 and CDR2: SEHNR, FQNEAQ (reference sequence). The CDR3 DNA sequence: TGTGCCAGCAGTTTAGCTAATTCACCCCTCCACTTT. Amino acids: CASSLANSPLHF.

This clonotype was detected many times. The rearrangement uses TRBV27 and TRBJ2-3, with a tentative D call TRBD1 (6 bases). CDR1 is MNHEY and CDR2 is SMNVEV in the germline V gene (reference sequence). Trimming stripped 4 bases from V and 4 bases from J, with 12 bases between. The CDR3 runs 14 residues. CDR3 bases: TGTGCCAGCAGTTCAGGACAGAATCCAGATACGCAGTATTTT. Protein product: CASSSGQNPDTQYF.

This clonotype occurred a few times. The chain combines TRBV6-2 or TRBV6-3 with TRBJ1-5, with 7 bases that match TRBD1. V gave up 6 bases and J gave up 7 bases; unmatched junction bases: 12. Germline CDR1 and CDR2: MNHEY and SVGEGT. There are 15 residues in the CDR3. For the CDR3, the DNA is TGTGCCAGCAGACACCGGGACAGAACCTCACAGCCCCAGCATTTT. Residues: CASRHRDRTSQPQHF.

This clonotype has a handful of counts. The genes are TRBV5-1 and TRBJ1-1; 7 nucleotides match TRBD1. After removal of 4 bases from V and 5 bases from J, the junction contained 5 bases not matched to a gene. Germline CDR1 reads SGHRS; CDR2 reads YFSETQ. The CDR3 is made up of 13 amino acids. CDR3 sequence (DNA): TGCGCCAGCAGCCCCCAGGGGGAGACTGAAGCTTTCTTT. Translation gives CASSPQGETEAFF. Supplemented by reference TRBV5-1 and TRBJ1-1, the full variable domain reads KAGVTQTPRYLIKTRGQQVTLSCSPISGHRSVSWYQQTPGQGLQFLFEYFSETQRNKGNFPGRFSGRQFSNSRSEMNVSTLELGDSALYLCASSPQGETEAFFGQGTRLTVV.